The rows below give T cell receptor beta chains drawn from one sample of a study of tumor and adjacent non-tumor tissue in lung cancer. TCRdb called the multiplex PCR reads again in MiXCR, with one record for every CDR3 protein. The data contain over 100,000 distinct CDR3 sequences, 60% to 65% of them singletons. The sample comprised distant non-tumor lung tissue. The receptor source for this set is a man in his 60s with non-small cell lung cancer. CDR3s include the opening cysteine and the closing phenylalanine or tryptophan. D genes are given only for firm matches. Clone size appears in some rows only: once, few, many, or a class for an expanded clone.

TRBV7-8,many,15,TRBJ2-5,NA,CASSLGTTHVWPQYF,TGTGCCAGCAGCTTAGGGACAACCCATGTATGGCCCCAGTACTTC
TRBV6-6,NA,15,TRBJ2-3,NA,CASSAAWETTDTQYF,TGTGCCAGCTCTGCGGCGTGGGAGACCACAGATACACAGTATTTT
TRBV20-1,NA,15,TRBJ2-3,TRBD2,CSARPPGGFTDTQYF,TGCAGTGCCCGACCCCCGGGAGGATTTACAGATACGCAGTATTTT
TRBV11-2,NA,13,TRBJ2-1,NA,CARSLDSPNEQFF,TGTGCCAGAAGCTTAGATTCCCCCAATGAGCAGTTCTTC
TRBV6-1,NA,13,TRBJ2-1,NA,CASIASAYNEQFF,TGCGCAAGCATTGCCAGTGCCTACAATGAGCAGTTCTTC
TRBV5-1,few,15,TRBJ1-4,TRBD1,CASRGGQETNEKLFF,TGCGCCAGCAGGGGTGGACAGGAAACTAATGAAAAACTATTTTTT
TRBV7-9,many,15,TRBJ2-1,TRBD1,CASSLPGQGLNEQFF,TGTGCCAGCAGCCTACCGGGACAGGGTCTCAATGAGCAGTTCTTC
TRBV2,NA,15,TRBJ2-1,TRBD2,CASNFRLAGGEEQFF,TGTGCCAGCAATTTCCGACTAGCGGGGGGTGAAGAGCAGTTCTTC
TRBV11-1,NA,18,TRBJ2-1,NA,CASSLVQGSGLAVNEQFF,TGTGCCAGCAGCTTAGTCCAGGGTAGCGGCCTTGCAGTAAATGAGCAGTTCTTC
TRBV16,few,12,TRBJ1-2,NA,CASSQSFDGYTF,TGTGCCAGCAGCCAATCGTTCGATGGCTACACCTTC
TRBV7-3,few,14,TRBJ2-3,TRBD2,CASSLAREGDTQYF,TGTGCCAGCAGCTTAGCGCGGGAGGGGGATACGCAGTATTTT
TRBV6-1,many,14,TRBJ1-1,NA,CASRETQVAGMAFF,TGTGCCAGCAGAGAAACACAGGTAGCAGGGATGGCTTTCTTT
TRBV13,NA,18,TRBJ2-1,NA,CASSFFRKPLGAYNEQFF,TGTGCCAGCAGCTTTTTTCGGAAGCCCCTTGGGGCCTACAATGAGCAGTTCTTC
TRBV30,few,14,TRBJ1-6,NA,CAWKRTTGETPLHF,TGTGCCTGGAAGAGGACAACAGGAGAGACACCCCTCCACTTT
TRBV12-3/TRBV12-4,many,15,TRBJ2-1,TRBD2,CASRKSGGVSNEQFF,TGTGCCAGCAGAAAGAGCGGGGGGGTGTCAAATGAGCAGTTCTTC
TRBV6-5,once,15,TRBJ2-6,NA,CASRPGESEANVLTF,TGTGCCAGCAGGCCAGGGGAATCTGAGGCCAACGTCCTGACTTTC
TRBV19,NA,14,TRBJ2-3,NA,CASSIDRVQDTQYF,TGTGCCAGTAGTATAGATAGAGTACAAGATACGCAGTATTTT
TRBV20-1,few,15,TRBJ2-1,TRBD2,CSARVNGRAGGEQFF,TGCAGTGCTAGAGTGAACGGGAGGGCCGGGGGTGAGCAGTTCTTC
TRBV14,NA,16,TRBJ2-5,TRBD2,CASSQGLAFPQETQHF,TGTGCCAGTAGCCAAGGACTAGCGTTTCCCCAAGAGACCCAGCACTTC
TRBV11-3,many,13,TRBJ1-3,NA,CASAGVSGNTMYF,TGTGCCAGCGCAGGTGTCTCTGGAAACACCATGTATTTT
TRBV5-6,many,14,TRBJ2-7,NA,CASRSRASSPEQYF,TGTGCCAGCCGGAGCCGAGCCTCCTCTCCCGAGCAGTACTTC
TRBV5-6,few,16,TRBJ2-2,TRBD2,CASSRGLAAREGELFF,TGTGCCAGCAGCCGCGGACTAGCCGCCAGGGAGGGGGAGCTGTTTTTT
TRBV5-1,many,13,TRBJ2-1,NA,CASSSLSENEQFF,TGCGCCAGCAGCTCACTCAGCGAAAATGAGCAGTTCTTC
TRBV20-1,NA,16,TRBJ2-2,NA,CSARDRGTANTGELFF,TGCAGTGCTAGAGACCGGGGCACCGCGAACACGGGGGAGCTGTTTTTT
TRBV6-5,many,13,TRBJ1-2,NA,CASSTSGGDGYTF,TGTGCCAGCAGTACCTCCGGGGGTGATGGCTACACCTTC